Listed here are 12 T cell receptor beta chains from one sample, sequenced in a study of T cells in Graves' hyperthyroidism and ophthalmopathy. Researchers took RNA transcripts and amplified the TCR beta CDR3 regions from them. The study used the HTBI primer set for a first-round RT-PCR of the TCR CDR3. TCRdb processed the multiplex PCR reads anew with MiXCR; each CDR3 protein has one entry. The sample lists hundreds of thousands of distinct CDR3 sequences, about a fifth occurring once. Sequenced material: blood. The receptors were sampled from a woman between 18 and 30 years old with Graves' hyperthyroidism.

The V gene is TRBV15, the J gene TRBJ1-5; D gene ambiguous. The CDR3 sequence is 15 residues long. V lost 4 bases, J lost 10 bases, and 20 bases lay in between. CDR1 is LNHNV, CDR2 YYDKDF, per germline (reference sequence). The CDR3 sequence is CATSIDWAGNGPQHF. DNA for the CDR3: TGTGCCACCAGCATAGACTGGGCAGGTAATGGTCCCCAGCATTTT.

This clonotype was recorded many times. V and J are TRBV15 and TRBJ1-6, with D hard to call. The CDR3 covers 17 residues. V was clipped by 3 bases and J by 7 bases, with 19 bases between them. Germline CDR1 is LNHNV and CDR2 is YYDKDF (reference sequence). CDR3 in amino acids: CATSSLGPALRNSPLHF. In DNA form, the CDR3 reads TGTGCCACCAGCAGCCTAGGACCCGCACTGAGGAATTCACCCCTCCACTTT.

This clonotype was counted ten times or more. The J gene is TRBJ1-1, the V gene TRBV6-1; D unclear. CDR1 and CDR2 (germline): MNHNS, SASEGT. CDR3 size: 15 residues. Between the trimmed V and J ends, which lost 1 base and 0 bases, there was a span of 9 bases. The DNA for the CDR3 is TGTGCCAGCAGTGAAGTATTGGACCTGAACACTGAAGCTTTCTTT. Its translation is CASSEVLDLNTEAFF.

This clonotype was observed a handful of times. The chain uses TRBV20-1 and TRBJ1-3; D is undetermined. The CDR3 spans 16 residues. Trimming cost V 0 bases and J 0 bases, with 12 bases left between them. Per the germline V gene, CDR1 is DFQATT and CDR2 is SNEGSKA (reference sequence). The CDR3 DNA reads as TGCAGTGCTAGAGATTATCGGACGGCCTCTGGAAACACCATATATTTT. Protein sequence: CSARDYRTASGNTIYF.

This clonotype was recorded at least ten times. Given the absence of the conserved phenylalanine or tryptophan at the CDR3 end, a read error is likely. Because the CDR3's place on the DNA is in doubt, the DNA is left out and the CDR3 is given as listed by TCRdb. V and J are TRBV10-3 and TRBJ1-2. The germline gives CDR1 ENHRY, CDR2 SYGVKD. The CDR3 spans 8 amino acids, including both terminal residues. CDR3 residues: CAITGGVV.

V usage is TRBV14 and J usage is TRBJ1-1, with D maybe TRBD1 (6 bases). V was cut by 1 base and J by 5 bases, with 14 bases left in between. The V gene's germline CDR1 is SGHDN and CDR2 FVKESK. The CDR3 is made up of 15 amino acids. The DNA for the CDR3 is TGTGCCAGCAGCCAAGTCGGGGGCGCGGGTACTGAAGCTTTCTTT. Protein product: CASSQVGGAGTEAFF.

This clonotype was found many times. The J gene is TRBJ1-2, the V gene TRBV19; 7 bases line up with TRBD1. CDR1 is LNHDA and CDR2 is SQIVND in the germline V gene (reference sequence). The CDR3 loop spans 14 amino acids. After removal of 5 bases from V and 4 bases from J, the junction contained 7 bases not matched to a gene. Here the CDR3 DNA reads TGTGCCAGTAGTCCCGCGGGACAGATCTATGGCTACACCTTC. Protein: CASSPAGQIYGYTF.

A few counts support this clonotype. This chain joins TRBV2 and TRBJ2-7; 9 nucleotides align to TRBD1. The germline V gene encodes CDR1 SNHLY and CDR2 FYNNEI. The CDR3 has 14 residues. J gave up 4 bases and V 7 bases, and 8 bases lay outside the gene matches. DNA for the CDR3: TGTGCCAGCAATGGACGGGACAGGGCGTACGAGCAGTACTTC. It codes for CASNGRDRAYEQYF.

This chain joins TRBV9 and TRBJ2-1, with D maybe TRBD2 (6 bases). V was cut by 0 bases and J by 5 bases, with 12 bases left in between. Germline V gives CDR1 SGDLS, CDR2 YYNGEE. This CDR3 is 15 amino acids long. This CDR3 is CASSVGRGSHNEQFF. The CDR3 nucleotides read TGTGCCAGCAGCGTAGGGAGGGGTAGCCACAATGAGCAGTTCTTC.

This clonotype was observed at least ten times. The J gene is TRBJ1-1, the V gene TRBV7-6; D is unclear. The V end was cut by 1 base, the J end by 11 bases, with 17 bases between. The CDR3 has 14 residues. Germline CDR1 and CDR2: SGHVS and FNYEAQ. CDR3 DNA: TGTGCCAGCAGCTTAGTTTTTCCCCCTAGGGAGGCTTTCTTT. Translating gives CASSLVFPPREAFF.

Ten or more counts support this clonotype. The chain recombines TRBV3-1 with TRBJ1-5, with D hard to call. V lost 1 base to trimming and J lost 6 bases, with 7 bases between them. The CDR3 extends over 13 amino acids. Germline lookup yields CDR1 LGHDT and CDR2 YNNKEL (reference sequence). This CDR3 reads CASSQGWVQPQHF. The CDR3 DNA follows: TGTGCCAGCAGCCAAGGGTGGGTTCAGCCCCAGCATTTT.

The chain uses TRBV28 and TRBJ1-2; 10 bases line up with TRBD1. CDR1 and CDR2 from the germline V gene are MDHEN and SYDVKM. V dropped 7 bases and J dropped 8; count of bases not matched to a gene: 10. The CDR3 runs to 14 residues. The DNA of the CDR3 is TGTGCCAGCACCCAGGACAGGGGGATAGGGGGCTACACCTTC. This encodes CASTQDRGIGGYTF.